Ten or more counts support the clone carrying this T cell receptor beta chain. Its target is not known. Amplified TCR beta CDR3 regions derived from RNA transcripts. The HTBI primer set drove a first-round RT-PCR of the TCR CDR3. TCRdb reprocessed the multiplex PCR reads with MiXCR, giving one entry per CDR3 protein. This sample has hundreds of thousands of distinct CDR3 sequences, with roughly 13% found just once. Based on clinical symptoms, serum thyroxine and TRAb, thyroid ultrasound and orbital computed tomography, diagnoses were reached. The data originate from a study of T cells in Graves' hyperthyroidism and ophthalmopathy. Points from the study as a whole: Ophthalmopathy was separated from stable hyperthyroidism by a 13 V-J model.

This clonotype was obtained from a young woman with Graves' hyperthyroidism. Specimen: blood.

The CDR3 nucleotides read TGTGCCAGCTCTCAGAGGCTAGCGGGCAATGAGCAGTTCTTC. This encodes CASSQRLAGNEQFF. The J gene is TRBJ2-1, the V gene TRBV18; 8 nucleotides line up with TRBD2. V lost 6 bases, J lost 6 bases, and 7 bases stayed unmatched. CDR3 length: 14 residues. CDR1 is KGHSH, CDR2 LQKENI, per germline.